This T cell receptor (beta chain) was identified in a study of T cell repertoires in cytomegalovirus infection. The overall study: HLA-B-restricted CMV epitopes that are well studied, plus recently identified HLA-C-restricted ones, were used by the study. CMV infection together with matching HLA type was indicated by public TCR beta signatures. Overall study findings and caveats: The ex vivo response was dominated by HLA-C-restricted CMV-specific TCR beta clonotypes. Carriers of CMV plus the relevant HLA were identified by cumulative public TCR beta family frequency.

TCRdb called the reads again in MiXCR, with one record for every CDR3 protein. The table lists over 55,000 distinct CDR3 sequences, 20% to 25% of them singletons. From germline, CDR1 is LNHDA and CDR2 SQIVND (reference sequence). J lost 5 bases, V lost 1 base, and 9 bases had no gene match. CDR3 length equals 17 residues. A note on this clonotype: Its antigen is not known.

The rearrangement joins TRBV19 to TRBJ1-4; 8 bases map to TRBD1. This receptor was identified in a human donor in good health (CMV status not recorded). Some clones in this sample may be carry-over from other donors' samples. The source material was CD8+ T cells from cultured PBMCs, sampled from culture after CMV antigen stimulation. The CDR3 DNA reads TGTGCCAGTAGTATAGGGGCCGGGACAGGCTTCAATGAAAAACTGTTTTTT. It yields the protein CASSIGAGTGFNEKLFF.